Listed below are T cell receptor beta chains from one sample, sequenced in a study of blood T cell repertoires in COVID-19. Assay used: immunoSEQ multiplex PCR; TCRdb lists only in-frame clones, some missing. Of more than 95,000 clones in the sample, roughly 84% were seen once. The sequenced material came from peripheral blood. These receptors were taken from a woman older than 75 with acute or convalescent COVID-19. Each CDR3 is given with its conserved first and last residue. The order of the fields is J gene, V gene, clone size, D gene, CDR3 DNA, CDR3 protein. A D gene is named only where the DNA matches it firmly. The size of a clone is reported for some rows only, either as once, few or many, or as a class for expanded clones.

TRBJ2-3	TRBV7-2	once	NA	TGTGCCAGCAGCTTAGCGTCTGAATGGGGGCCCCTCACAGATACGCAGTATTTT	CASSLASEWGPLTDTQYF
TRBJ2-1	TRBV27	NA	TRBD1	TGTGCCAGCAGGGATGACAGGGGGTCATACAATGAGCAGTTCTTC	CASRDDRGSYNEQFF
TRBJ1-5	TRBV7-9	NA	NA	TGTGCCAGCAGCTTAGGGGCAGGGGATCGGGCGGGTCAGCCCCAGCATTTT	CASSLGAGDRAGQPQHF
TRBJ1-6	TRBV7-2	NA	NA	TGTGCCAGCAGCTTAGCATCGCAGGCAGCTTCACCCCTCCACTTT	CASSLASQAASPLHF
TRBJ2-1	TRBV4-1	NA	TRBD1	TGCGCCAGCAGCCAGCCGGGACAGGGGGCTGAGCAGTTCTTC	CASSQPGQGAEQFF
TRBJ2-7	TRBV28	NA	TRBD1	TGTGCCAGCAGTCTAGGTTACACCGGGGGACAGGACGAGCAGTACTTC	CASSLGYTGGQDEQYF
TRBJ2-5	TRBV6-5	NA	NA	TGTGCCAGCACCTTCCTATGGGGGCAGCAAGAGACCCAGTACTTC	CASTFLWGQQETQYF
TRBJ2-5	TRBV15	NA	TRBD2	TGTGCCACCAGCAGAGCGGGACTAGGCCAAGAGACCCAGTACTTC	CATSRAGLGQETQYF
TRBJ2-7	TRBV4-1	NA	TRBD1	TGCGCCAGCAGCGAGACAGGGGCCTACGAGCAGTACTTC	CASSETGAYEQYF
TRBJ2-7	TRBV4-2	NA	TRBD2	TGTGCCAGCAGCCAAGAGGGGGGGGACTACGAGCAGTACTTC	CASSQEGGDYEQYF
TRBJ1-1	TRBV12-3/TRBV12-4	NA	TRBD1	TGTGCCAGCAGCTTCACAGGGGACACTGAAGCTTTCTTT	CASSFTGDTEAFF
TRBJ2-7	TRBV28	NA	NA	TGTGCCAGCAGTACAGGGGGGGTTAACGAGCAGTACTTC	CASSTGGVNEQYF
TRBJ1-2	TRBV6-5	NA	NA	TGTGCCAGCAGTTTAGAAAACTATGGCTACACCTTC	CASSLENYGYTF
TRBJ2-3	TRBV19	NA	NA	TGTGCCAGTAGTGCCTCCCTGTACCTAACAGATACGCAGTATTTT	CASSASLYLTDTQYF
TRBJ1-1	TRBV5-1	NA	NA	TGCGCCAGCAGCCCCTATCGGGGCACTGAAGCTTTCTTT	CASSPYRGTEAFF
TRBJ2-7	TRBV15	NA	TRBD1	TGTGCCACCAGCAGAAACAGGGGTCCCTACGAGCAGTACTTC	CATSRNRGPYEQYF
TRBJ1-1	TRBV20-1	NA	NA	TGCAGTGCTAGAGCAGAAGAAGCTTTCTTT	CSARAEEAFF
TRBJ2-2	TRBV7-3	NA	TRBD2	TGTGCCAGCAGCTTAATGGTAGCGGGAGCGGACGGGGAGCTGTTTTTT	CASSLMVAGADGELFF
TRBJ1-4	TRBV28	once	TRBD1	TGTGCCAGCAGTTCGGACAGGCGGAATGAAAAACTGTTTTTT	CASSSDRRNEKLFF
TRBJ2-3	TRBV3-1/TRBV3-2	NA	TRBD2	TGTGCCAGCAGCCCGATAGCGGGAAGTCCCACAGATACGCAGTATTTT	CASSPIAGSPTDTQYF
TRBJ2-2	TRBV28	NA	NA	TGTGCCAGCAGTTTGACCGGGAGAGCCGGGGAGCTGTTTTTT	CASSLTGRAGELFF
TRBJ2-4	TRBV6-5	NA	NA	TGTGCCAGCAGAGGGGGAGGGGCGGCCAAAAACATTCAGTACTTC	CASRGGGAAKNIQYF
TRBJ1-2	TRBV3-1/TRBV3-2	NA	TRBD1	TGTGCCAGCAGCCAAGGGGACAGGGGCGCCCATGGCTACACCTTC	CASSQGDRGAHGYTF
TRBJ2-3	TRBV6-1	NA	NA	TGTGCCAGCAGTGATTATACCACAGCAAGCACAGATACGCAGTATTTT	CASSDYTTASTDTQYF
TRBJ1-2	TRBV5-1	NA	TRBD1	TGCGCCAGCAGCTTGGAACCAGGGGGCGCATATGGCTACACCTTC	CASSLEPGGAYGYTF
TRBJ1-1	TRBV4-2	NA	TRBD1	TGTGCCAGCAGCCAAGAACAGGGGGGGACTGAAGCTTTCTTT	CASSQEQGGTEAFF
TRBJ2-3	TRBV18	NA	NA	TGTGCCAGCTCACTCACAGCCGTCCACACAGATACGCAGTATTTT	CASSLTAVHTDTQYF
TRBJ2-7	TRBV5-3	NA	TRBD1	TGTGCCAGAAGCGGCGTCCGGGGACAGGCCGAGCAGTACTTC	CARSGVRGQAEQYF
TRBJ2-5	TRBV9	few	NA	TGTGCCAGCAGCGTAGGACGGGGGATCCAAGAGACCCAGTACTTC	CASSVGRGIQETQYF
TRBJ2-7	TRBV7-2	once	NA	TGTGCCAGCAGCTTAGGCAGGGGTACCTACGAGCAGTACTTC	CASSLGRGTYEQYF
TRBJ2-1	TRBV6-5	few	TRBD1	TGTGCCAGCAGACAGGGGTCCTACAATGAGCAGTTCTTC	CASRQGSYNEQFF
TRBJ1-4	TRBV6-5	NA	TRBD1	TGTGCCAGCAGTTACACGGACAGGGGGCAAGAAAAACTGTTTTTT	CASSYTDRGQEKLFF
TRBJ2-6	TRBV18	NA	TRBD1	TGTGCCAGCTCGGCACAGGGGGCTGGGGCCAACGTCCTGACTTTC	CASSAQGAGANVLTF
TRBJ2-5	TRBV5-8	NA	NA	TGTGCCAGCAGCTTCGATGGCGGGGAGACCCAGTACTTC	CASSFDGGETQYF
TRBJ1-2	TRBV28	NA	NA	TGTGCCAGCAGTTTGACACGACCTAACTATGGCTACACCTTC	CASSLTRPNYGYTF
TRBJ2-1	TRBV10-3	NA	TRBD2	TGTGCCATCAGCCTCGGGGGGGCTGTGGTCCCCTACAATGAGCAGTTCTTC	CAISLGGAVVPYNEQFF
TRBJ1-5	TRBV4-2	NA	TRBD1	TGTGCCAGCAGCCAAGGCGGGACAGCTAATAGCAATCAGCCCCAGCATTTT	CASSQGGTANSNQPQHF
TRBJ2-1	TRBV6-2/TRBV6-3	NA	TRBD2	TGTGCCAGCAGTTGGAGCGGGACCCCAAGGAATGAGCAGTTCTTC	CASSWSGTPRNEQFF
TRBJ2-5	TRBV4-1	NA	TRBD2	TGCGCCAGCGGGCCTAGCGGGCTGTACCAAGAGACCCAGTACTTC	CASGPSGLYQETQYF
TRBJ2-3	TRBV19	NA	TRBD1	TGTGCCAGTAGTACTGGACAGGGAAGAGGGGTGTATGGGACGCAGTATTTT	CASSTGQGRGVYGTQYF